One T cell receptor beta chain is described in this entry. Its recognized antigen is unknown. No much larger clone is present one base from it, and per-base qualities are unavailable. The trial excluded patients who had a history of autoimmune disease or who were on systemic immunosuppression. In every dose cohort, peripheral blood was drawn for TCR sequencing at baseline, cycle 4 day 1, and cycle 7 day 1. Samples were obtained from an open-label, multicenter, first-in-human phase I dose-escalation trial of ivuxolimab. Adults with locally advanced or metastatic melanoma, renal cell carcinoma, hepatocellular carcinoma or head and neck squamous cell carcinoma were enrolled in the trial. Before TCR sequencing, CD4+ T cells and CD8+ T cells from peripheral blood were sorted into separate populations. The record originates from a study of OX40 agonist ivuxolimab in advanced cancers. At the level of the whole study: Ivuxolimab, which targeted the costimulatory receptor OX40 (CD134), was an agonistic, fully human IgG2 monoclonal antibody. The point of sequencing TCRbeta in the periphery was to test whether ivuxolimab changed TCR sequence diversity and drove clonal T-cell expansion. Intravenous ivuxolimab was administered to patients every 2 weeks at six dose levels: 0.01, 0.1, 0.3, 1.5, 3 and 10 mg/kg. Partial responses were achieved by three dose-escalation patients, of whom one had hepatocellular carcinoma and two had cutaneous melanoma. Of the approximately 50 patients in dose escalation, about 20 had hepatocellular carcinoma, approximately 15 had melanoma, 9 had renal cell carcinoma and 9 had head and neck cancer. The monotherapy dose-escalation portion (N ≈ 52 patients) of the phase I ivuxolimab trial is reported in the paper. Patients were allowed to have had prior anti-PD-1, anti-PD-L1 or anti-CTLA-4 therapy, and 30% to 40% of the dose-escalation patients had been treated with checkpoint inhibitors. In the dose-escalation cohort, about four fifths of patients were male, and the mean age was 60 years with a range of about 20 to 90. Broad study findings and their caveats: Which antigens the clonally expanded peripheral T cells were specific for was not determined. In the 0.1-3.0 mg/kg groups, partial responders were among the patients with the lowest normalized peripheral clonal expansion, particularly in CD8+ T cells. After ivuxolimab, CD8+ T cells had more expanded clones than CD4+ T cells on average. Low levels of normalized T-cell clonal expansion were also shown by some nonresponding patients. At doses of 0.1 to 3.0 mg/kg, clonal expansion of both CD4+ and CD8+ blood T cells was observed from baseline to week 6.

For sequencing of the TCRbeta CDR3 region, genomic DNA was extracted from the sorted cells. The immunoSEQ Assay was used to sequence the TCRbeta CDR3 regions. TCRdb's version of the immuneACCESS table is confined to in-frame rearrangements and falls short of the full clone set. An unresolved V gene accounts for under half of the shortfall where checked; the remainder is of unknown origin. The table for this sample lists some 70,000 clones; roughly 90% of them were counted only once. The ten largest clones add up to 1.1% of the sample. Via the germline V gene, CDR1 is SGHRS and CDR2 YFSETQ. The CDR3, from cysteine to phenylalanine, totals 14 residues. The DNA shown is the 42-base CDR3, in frame from base 1. The junction shows trimming of 0 bases on V and 5 bases on J, and the gene matches do not reach 3 bases of it.

The chain uses TRBV5-1 and TRBJ2-5, and TRBD1 aligns with 8 junction nucleotides. The input for sequencing was CD4+ or CD8+ T cells sorted from blood, taken in a trial of the OX40 agonist ivuxolimab. This TCR derives from an adult with an advanced solid tumor such as melanoma, head and neck, liver or kidney cancer. The CDR3 sequence is CASSLAGGGETQYF. At the DNA level, the sequence is TGCGCCAGCAGCTTGGCAGGGGGCGGGGAGACCCAGTACTTC.